This T cell receptor (beta chain) was retrieved from a study of synovial regulatory T cells in juvenile arthritis (dated by TCRdb to about 2015). Background on the whole study: Among the sequenced patients, a few were classified as therapy-naive, methotrexate plus infliximab was given to one, methotrexate was given to roughly 6, and treatment information was unavailable for one. The TCR repertoire comparisons covered Treg and Teff subsets from some 10 JIA patients with active disease. Effector T cell subsets were also sequenced in this cohort for comparisons, but the Treg dataset alone covers only blood and synovial fluid Treg cells. TCRbeta CDR3 repertoires of blood iaTreg cells, other blood Treg cells and synovial fluid Treg cells from matched patient samples were compared in the study. What the study reported, not specific to this receptor: Synovial Treg cells shared more CDR3 sequences with iaTreg cells than with other blood Treg cells; Chao-Jaccard similarity confirmed closer relation. Compared with other blood Treg cells, blood iaTreg cells had lower TCR diversity, a finding consistent with antigen-driven expansion. iaTreg TCR repertoires were largely private across patients and partially overlapped with synovial Teff and blood CPL repertoires.

The donors for the TCR repertoire analysis were approximately 11 juvenile idiopathic arthritis patients with active disease who had not reached inactive disease, of whom 3 were polyarticular and 8 were oligoarticular. The median age of the TCR-sequenced patients was 9.5 to 15 years (range roughly 2.2-25), and their median disease duration was roughly seven years (range 0.2-19.1). Samples for TCR repertoire analysis were collected at two centres in Italy. Peripheral blood mononuclear cells were isolated by Histopaque-1077 density gradient and cryopreserved in around 90% FCS with roughly 10% DMSO. Notes on this clone: The specificity of this receptor is unknown.

The method behind the library was the immunoSEQ multiplex PCR assay. TCRbeta CDR3 sequencing was performed by Adaptive Biotechnologies. In the source study's methods: To assess repertoire similarity, the researchers used the Chao-modified Jaccard index along with median clonotype overlap taken from 200 random subsamples at equal sample size. The similarity analyses were based on either productive nucleotide sequences or amino acid sequences translated in silico. Hierarchical clustering with single linkage and t-SNE based on Chao-modified Jaccard distances were applied for the comparison of repertoires. Repertoire diversity was assessed with the Renyi index over a range of alpha values after the sample sizes were normalised. TCRdb re-hosts the immuneACCESS table, in-frame sequences only. Its copies lack some clones; in the studies checked, an unresolved V gene accounts for under half of them, and the cause for the rest is not known. V and J calls and clone size are as listed in that table; D and trimming were resolved from the DNA. The sample's clone listing holds 7,500 to 10,000 clones. The top ten constitute approximately 1% of the sample.

The sample was Treg cells from blood. The sample's cell subset or site label, decoded: remaining (HLA-DR-negative) circulating blood Treg cells. This TCR was sampled from a donor younger than 30 with juvenile idiopathic arthritis.

The CDR3 is CASSISTANYGYTF. The rearranged segments are TRBV19 and TRBJ1-2. The CDR3 runs 14 amino acids, cysteine and phenylalanine included. The coding DNA is unavailable. CDR1 and CDR2 (LNHDA, SQIVND) derive from the germline V gene (reference sequence).